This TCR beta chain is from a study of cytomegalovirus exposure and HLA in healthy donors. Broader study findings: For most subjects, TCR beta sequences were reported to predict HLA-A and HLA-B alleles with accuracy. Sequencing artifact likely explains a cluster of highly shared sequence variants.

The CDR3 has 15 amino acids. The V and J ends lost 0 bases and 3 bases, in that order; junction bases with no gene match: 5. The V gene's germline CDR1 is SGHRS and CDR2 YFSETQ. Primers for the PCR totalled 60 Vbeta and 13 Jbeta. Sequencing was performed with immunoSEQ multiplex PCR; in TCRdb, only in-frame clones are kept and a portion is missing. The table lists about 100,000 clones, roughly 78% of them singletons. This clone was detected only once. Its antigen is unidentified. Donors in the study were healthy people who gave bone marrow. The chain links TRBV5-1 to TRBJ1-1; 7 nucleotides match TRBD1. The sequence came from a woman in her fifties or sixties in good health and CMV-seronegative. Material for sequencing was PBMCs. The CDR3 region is CASSLASDRDTEAFF. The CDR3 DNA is TGCGCCAGCAGCTTGGCCAGTGACAGGGACACTGAAGCTTTCTTT.